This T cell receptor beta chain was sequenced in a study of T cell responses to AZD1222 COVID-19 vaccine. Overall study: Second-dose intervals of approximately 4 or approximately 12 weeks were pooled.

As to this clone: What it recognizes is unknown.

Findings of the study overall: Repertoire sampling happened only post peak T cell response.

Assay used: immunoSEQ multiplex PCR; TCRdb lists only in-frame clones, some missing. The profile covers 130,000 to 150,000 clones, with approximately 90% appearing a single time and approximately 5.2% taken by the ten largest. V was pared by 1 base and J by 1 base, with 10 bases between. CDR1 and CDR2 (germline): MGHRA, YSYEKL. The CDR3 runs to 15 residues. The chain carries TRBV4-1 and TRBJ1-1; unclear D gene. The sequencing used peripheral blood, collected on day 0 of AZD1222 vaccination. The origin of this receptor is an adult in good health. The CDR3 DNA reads TGCGCCAGCAGCCAAGCCCCGGCAGGGAACACTGAAGCTTTCTTT. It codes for CASSQAPAGNTEAFF.